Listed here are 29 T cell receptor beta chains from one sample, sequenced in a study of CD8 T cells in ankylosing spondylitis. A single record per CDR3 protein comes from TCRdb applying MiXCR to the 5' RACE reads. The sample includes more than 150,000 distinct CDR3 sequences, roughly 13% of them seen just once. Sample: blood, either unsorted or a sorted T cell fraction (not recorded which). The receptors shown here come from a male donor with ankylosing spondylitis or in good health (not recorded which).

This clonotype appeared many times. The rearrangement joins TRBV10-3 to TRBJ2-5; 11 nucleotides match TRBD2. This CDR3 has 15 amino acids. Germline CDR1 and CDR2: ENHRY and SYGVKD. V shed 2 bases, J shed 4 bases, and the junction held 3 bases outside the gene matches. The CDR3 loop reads CAISEASGRRETQYF. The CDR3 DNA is TGTGCCATCAGTGAGGCTAGCGGGAGGAGAGAGACCCAGTACTTC.

CDR3 bases: TGTGCCAGCACCCCGGACAGGACGGGCACTGAAGCTTTCTTT. Its protein is CASTPDRTGTEAFF. The chain has TRBV6-1 and TRBJ1-1; 7 bases align to TRBD1. This CDR3 contains 14 residues. Trimming took 7 bases from V and 4 from J; bases not matched to a gene: 9. Looked up from germline, CDR1 is MNHNS and CDR2 is SASEGT.

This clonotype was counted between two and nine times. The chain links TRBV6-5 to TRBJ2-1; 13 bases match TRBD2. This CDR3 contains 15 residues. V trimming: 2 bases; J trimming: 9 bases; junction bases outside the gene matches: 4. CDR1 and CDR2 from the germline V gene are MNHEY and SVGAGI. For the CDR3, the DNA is TGTGCCAGCAGTTACGTGACTAGCGGGAGGTCTGAGCAGTTCTTC. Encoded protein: CASSYVTSGRSEQFF.

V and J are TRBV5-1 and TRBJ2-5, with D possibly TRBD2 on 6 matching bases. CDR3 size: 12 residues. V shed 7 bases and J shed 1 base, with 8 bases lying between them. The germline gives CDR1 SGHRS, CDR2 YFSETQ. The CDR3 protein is CASRGTQETQYF. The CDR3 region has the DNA TGCGCCAGCCGCGGGACCCAAGAGACCCAGTACTTC.

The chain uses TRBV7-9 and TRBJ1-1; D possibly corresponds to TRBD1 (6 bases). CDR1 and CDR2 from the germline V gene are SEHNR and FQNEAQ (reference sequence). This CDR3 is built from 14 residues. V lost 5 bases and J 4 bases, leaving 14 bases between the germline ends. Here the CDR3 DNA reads TGTGCCAGCAGCCCTGAGGGGGGAGGCACTGAAGCTTTCTTT. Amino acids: CASSPEGGGTEAFF.

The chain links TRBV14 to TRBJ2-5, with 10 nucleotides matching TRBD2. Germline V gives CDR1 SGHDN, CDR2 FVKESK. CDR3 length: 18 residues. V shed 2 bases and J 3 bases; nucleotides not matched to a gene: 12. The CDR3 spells CASSQFGSSGRIEETQYF. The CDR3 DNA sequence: TGTGCCAGCAGCCAATTCGGGTCTAGCGGGAGAATCGAAGAGACCCAGTACTTC.

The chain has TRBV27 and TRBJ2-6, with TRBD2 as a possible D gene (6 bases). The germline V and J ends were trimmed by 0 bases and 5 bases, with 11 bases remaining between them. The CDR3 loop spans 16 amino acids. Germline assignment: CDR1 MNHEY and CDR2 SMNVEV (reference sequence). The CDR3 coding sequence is TGTGCCAGCAGTTTATCGTCGGGGGATTGGGCCAACGTCCTGACTTTC. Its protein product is CASSLSSGDWANVLTF.

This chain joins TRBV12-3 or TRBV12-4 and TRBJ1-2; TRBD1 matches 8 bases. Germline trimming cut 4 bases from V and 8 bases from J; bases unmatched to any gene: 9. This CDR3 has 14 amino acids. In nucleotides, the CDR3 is TGTGCCAGCAGTTCCCGACAGGGGTTGTTCGGCTACACCTTC. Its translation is CASSSRQGLFGYTF.

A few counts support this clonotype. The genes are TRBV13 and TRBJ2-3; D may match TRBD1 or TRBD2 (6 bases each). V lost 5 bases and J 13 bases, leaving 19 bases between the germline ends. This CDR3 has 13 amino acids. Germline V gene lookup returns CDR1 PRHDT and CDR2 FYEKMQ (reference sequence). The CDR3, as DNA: TGTGCCAGCAGCCGTGGGATAGGGGGGAATGAGTATTTT. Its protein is CASSRGIGGNEYF. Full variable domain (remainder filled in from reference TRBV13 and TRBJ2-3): AAGVIQSPRHLIKEKRETATLKCYPIPRHDTVYWYQQGPGQDPQFLISFYEKMQSDKGSIPDRFSAQQFSDYHSELNMSSLELGDSALYFCASSRGIGGNEYFGPGTRLTVL.

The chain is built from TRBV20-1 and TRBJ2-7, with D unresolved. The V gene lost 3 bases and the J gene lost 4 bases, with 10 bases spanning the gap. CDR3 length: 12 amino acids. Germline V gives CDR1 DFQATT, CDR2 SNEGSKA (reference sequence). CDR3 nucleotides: TGCAGTGCTAGTCAACTTTCTTACGAGCAGTACTTC. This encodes CSASQLSYEQYF.

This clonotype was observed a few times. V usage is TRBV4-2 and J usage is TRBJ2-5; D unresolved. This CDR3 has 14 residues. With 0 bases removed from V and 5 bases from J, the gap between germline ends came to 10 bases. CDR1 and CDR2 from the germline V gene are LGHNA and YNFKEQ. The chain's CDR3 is CASSQDVFEETQYF. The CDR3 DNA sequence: TGTGCCAGCAGCCAAGACGTGTTTGAGGAGACCCAGTACTTC.

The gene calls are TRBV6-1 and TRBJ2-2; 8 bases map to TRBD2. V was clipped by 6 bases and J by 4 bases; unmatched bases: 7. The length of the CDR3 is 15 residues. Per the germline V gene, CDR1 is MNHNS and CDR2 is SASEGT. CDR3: CASSPGRGSTGELFF. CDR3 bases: TGTGCCAGCAGCCCCGGGAGGGGCAGCACCGGGGAGCTGTTTTTT.

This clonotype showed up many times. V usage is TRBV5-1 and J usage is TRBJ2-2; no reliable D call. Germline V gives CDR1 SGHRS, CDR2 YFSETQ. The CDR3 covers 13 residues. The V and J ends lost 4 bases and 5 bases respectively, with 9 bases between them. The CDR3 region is CASSHTRTGELFF. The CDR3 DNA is TGCGCCAGCAGCCATACCCGGACCGGGGAGCTGTTTTTT.

CDR3 residues: CSAKTTPAFYGYTF. The CDR3 DNA follows: TGCAGTGCTAAAACCACCCCAGCGTTCTATGGCTACACCTTC. This chain connects TRBV20-1 to TRBJ1-2, with D unresolved. This CDR3 has 14 residues. Per the germline V gene, CDR1 is DFQATT and CDR2 is SNEGSKA (reference sequence). Trimming stripped 4 bases from V and 4 bases from J, with 16 bases between.

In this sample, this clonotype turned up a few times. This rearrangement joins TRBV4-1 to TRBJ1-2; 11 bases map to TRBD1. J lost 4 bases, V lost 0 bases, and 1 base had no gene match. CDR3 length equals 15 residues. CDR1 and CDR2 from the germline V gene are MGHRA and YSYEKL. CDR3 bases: TGCGCCAGCAGCCAAGAGGGACAGGGGGGCTATGGCTACACCTTC. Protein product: CASSQEGQGGYGYTF.

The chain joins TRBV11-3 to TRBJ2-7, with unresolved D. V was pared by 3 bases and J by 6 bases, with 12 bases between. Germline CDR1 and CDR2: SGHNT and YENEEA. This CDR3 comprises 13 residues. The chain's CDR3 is CASSLMPAVEQYF. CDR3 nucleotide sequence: TGTGCCAGCAGCTTGATGCCTGCCGTCGAGCAGTACTTC.

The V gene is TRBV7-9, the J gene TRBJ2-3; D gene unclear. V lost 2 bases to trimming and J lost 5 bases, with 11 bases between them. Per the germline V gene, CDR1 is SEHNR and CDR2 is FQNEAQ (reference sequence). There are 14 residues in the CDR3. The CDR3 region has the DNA TGTGCCAGCAGCTTAACCGATAGGCTAGATACGCAGTATTTT. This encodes CASSLTDRLDTQYF.

The CDR3, as DNA: TGTGCCAGCAGTCAACAGGGGGTAAGCACTGAAGCTTTCTTT. Encoded protein: CASSQQGVSTEAFF. This sequence joins TRBV12-3 or TRBV12-4 and TRBJ1-1; TRBD1 matches at 8 bases. Trimming removed 5 bases from V and 4 bases from J; junction bases left unmatched: 6. CDR3 length: 14 residues.

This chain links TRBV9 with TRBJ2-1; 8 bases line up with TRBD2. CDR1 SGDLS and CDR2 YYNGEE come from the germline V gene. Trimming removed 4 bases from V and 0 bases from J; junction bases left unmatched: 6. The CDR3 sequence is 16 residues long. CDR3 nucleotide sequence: TGTGCCAGCAGCACCCACAGCGGGGGCTCCTACAATGAGCAGTTCTTC. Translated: CASSTHSGGSYNEQFF.

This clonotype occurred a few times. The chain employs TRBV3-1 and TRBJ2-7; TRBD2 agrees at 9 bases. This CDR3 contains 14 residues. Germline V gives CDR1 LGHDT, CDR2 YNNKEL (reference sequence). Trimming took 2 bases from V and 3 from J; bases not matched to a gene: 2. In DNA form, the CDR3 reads TGTGCCAGCAGCCAATATAGCGGGGGCTACGAGCAGTACTTC. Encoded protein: CASSQYSGGYEQYF.

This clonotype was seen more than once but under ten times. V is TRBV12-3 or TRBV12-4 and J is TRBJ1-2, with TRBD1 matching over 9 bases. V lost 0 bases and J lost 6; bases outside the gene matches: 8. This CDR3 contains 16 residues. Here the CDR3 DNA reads TGTGCCAGCAGTTTAGCGAAACAGGGGGCGCTCGATGGCTACACCTTC. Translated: CASSLAKQGALDGYTF.

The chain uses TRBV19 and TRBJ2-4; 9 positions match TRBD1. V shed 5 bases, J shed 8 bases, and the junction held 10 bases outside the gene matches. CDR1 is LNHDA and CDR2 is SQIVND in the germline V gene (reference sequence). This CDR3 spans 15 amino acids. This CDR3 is CASSLGTGLLDIQYF. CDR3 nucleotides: TGTGCCAGTAGTCTGGGGACAGGGCTGTTGGACATTCAGTACTTC.

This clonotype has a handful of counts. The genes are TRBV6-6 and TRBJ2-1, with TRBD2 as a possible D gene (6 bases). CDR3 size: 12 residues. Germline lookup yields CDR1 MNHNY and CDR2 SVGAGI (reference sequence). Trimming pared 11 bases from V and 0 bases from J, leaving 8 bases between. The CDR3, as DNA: TGTGCCCACGGGGGCTCCTACAATGAGCAGTTCTTC. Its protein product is CAHGGSYNEQFF.

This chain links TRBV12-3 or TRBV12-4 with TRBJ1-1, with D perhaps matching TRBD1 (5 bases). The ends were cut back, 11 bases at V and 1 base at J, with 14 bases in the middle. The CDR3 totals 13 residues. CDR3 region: CASRDAENTEAFF. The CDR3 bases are TGTGCCTCCCGGGACGCAGAGAACACTGAAGCTTTCTTT.

In nucleotides, the CDR3 is TGTGCCAGCAGCGACAGGGAGTCTACCGGGGAGCTGTTTTTT. Amino acids: CASSDRESTGELFF. The V gene is TRBV2, the J gene TRBJ2-2, with TRBD1 matching over 7 bases. CDR1 and CDR2 from the germline V gene are SNHLY and FYNNEI. This CDR3 region has 14 residues. J lost 5 bases, V lost 6 bases, and 6 bases had no gene match.

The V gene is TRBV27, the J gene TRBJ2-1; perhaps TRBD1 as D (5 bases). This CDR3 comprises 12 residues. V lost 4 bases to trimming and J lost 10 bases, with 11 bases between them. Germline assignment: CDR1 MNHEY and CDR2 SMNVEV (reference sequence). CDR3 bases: TGTGCCAGCAGTTCTGACAGCCTCGAGCAGTTCTTC. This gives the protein CASSSDSLEQFF.

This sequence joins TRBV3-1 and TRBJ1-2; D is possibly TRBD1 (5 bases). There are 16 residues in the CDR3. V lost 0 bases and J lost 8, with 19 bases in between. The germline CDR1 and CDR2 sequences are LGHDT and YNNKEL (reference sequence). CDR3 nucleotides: TGTGCCAGCAGCCAAGATCTCACAGAGGGGATGGAAGGCTACACCTTC. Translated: CASSQDLTEGMEGYTF.

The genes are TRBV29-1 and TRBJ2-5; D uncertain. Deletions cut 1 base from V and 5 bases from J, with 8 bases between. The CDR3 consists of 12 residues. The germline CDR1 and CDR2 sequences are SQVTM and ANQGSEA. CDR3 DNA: TGCAGCGTTGAAGGTGCGTGGGAGACCCAGTACTTC. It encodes CSVEGAWETQYF. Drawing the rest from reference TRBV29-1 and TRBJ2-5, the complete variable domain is SAVISQKPSRDICQRGTSLTIQCQVDSQVTMMFWYRQQPGQSLTLIATANQGSEATYESGFVIDKFPISRPNLTFSTLTVSNMSPEDSSIYLCSVEGAWETQYFGPGTRLLVL.

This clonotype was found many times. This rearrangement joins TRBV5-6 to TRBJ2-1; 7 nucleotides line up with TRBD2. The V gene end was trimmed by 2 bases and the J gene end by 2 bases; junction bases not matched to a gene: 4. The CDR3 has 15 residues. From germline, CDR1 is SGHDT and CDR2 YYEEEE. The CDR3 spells CASSLSGNPYNEQFF. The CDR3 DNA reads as TGTGCCAGCAGCTTAAGCGGGAACCCCTACAATGAGCAGTTCTTC. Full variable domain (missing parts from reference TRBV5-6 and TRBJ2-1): DAGVTQSPTHLIKTRGQQVTLRCSPKSGHDTVSWYQQALGQGPQFIFQYYEEEERQRGNFPDRFSGHQFPNYSSELNVNALLLGDSALYLCASSLSGNPYNEQFFGPGTRLTVL.